Below are 30 T cell receptor beta chains sequenced from a single sample in a study of OX40 agonist ivuxolimab in advanced cancers. Data came from immunoSEQ multiplex PCR; TCRdb stores just in-frame clones and leaves some out. The repertoire includes about 54,000 clones, 80% to 90% of them detected once, and about 0.74% sits in the top ten. The sample was CD4+ or CD8+ T cells sorted from blood, taken in a trial of the OX40 agonist ivuxolimab. The receptor source for this set is an adult with an advanced solid tumor such as melanoma, head and neck, liver or kidney cancer.

The gene calls are TRBV2 and TRBJ2-2; D is unresolved. The length of the CDR3 is 14 residues. Germline CDR1 SNHLY, CDR2 FYNNEI. With 4 bases removed from V and 0 bases from J, the gap between germline ends came to 6 bases. The CDR3, as DNA: TGTGCCAGCAGTGCAGCCACGAACACCGGGGAGCTGTTTTTT. Translation: CASSAATNTGELFF.

The chain has TRBV19 and TRBJ2-3; D perhaps matches TRBD1 (5 bases). CDR3 length: 14 residues. From germline, CDR1 is LNHDA and CDR2 SQIVND (reference sequence). V was clipped by 5 bases and J by 6 bases, with 15 bases between them. CDR3 region: CASSPRRTGDTQYF. CDR3 in DNA: TGTGCCAGTAGTCCCCGACGCACAGGCGATACGCAGTATTTT.

This clone appeared a single time. J is TRBJ1-3 and V is TRBV6-5; perhaps TRBD1 as D (5 bases). The V end was cut by 5 bases, the J end by 0 bases, with 11 bases between. CDR1 and CDR2 (germline): MNHEY, SVGAGI. The CDR3 is 15 residues long. The CDR3 protein is CASSVGHSSGNTIYF. The CDR3 region has the DNA TGTGCCAGCAGTGTCGGACACAGCTCTGGAAACACCATATATTTT.

The chain links TRBV5-1 to TRBJ2-7; D ambiguous. Germline V gene sequence: CDR1 SGHRS, CDR2 YFSETQ. Trimming cost V 0 bases and J 0 bases, with 13 bases left between them. The CDR3 contains 16 residues. The chain's CDR3 is CASSLESGPSSYEQYF. The CDR3 nucleotides are TGCGCCAGCAGCTTGGAGTCGGGTCCGAGCTCCTACGAGCAGTACTTC. The full variable domain, with the rest looked up from reference TRBV5-1 and TRBJ2-7, is KAGVTQTPRYLIKTRGQQVTLSCSPISGHRSVSWYQQTPGQGLQFLFEYFSETQRNKGNFPGRFSGRQFSNSRSEMNVSTLELGDSALYLCASSLESGPSSYEQYFGPGTRLTVT.

The V and J genes are TRBV5-1 and TRBJ2-1; D possibly corresponds to TRBD2 (5 bases). The germline gives CDR1 SGHRS, CDR2 YFSETQ. Between the trimmed V and J ends, which lost 3 bases and 8 bases, there was a span of 15 bases. The CDR3 is made up of 14 amino acids. CDR3 bases: TGCGCCAGCAGCTGGAAGGACCCCGGGGATGAGCAGTTCTTC. This encodes CASSWKDPGDEQFF. The complete variable domain, with remaining parts taken from reference TRBV5-1 and TRBJ2-1, reads KAGVTQTPRYLIKTRGQQVTLSCSPISGHRSVSWYQQTPGQGLQFLFEYFSETQRNKGNFPGRFSGRQFSNSRSEMNVSTLELGDSALYLCASSWKDPGDEQFFGPGTRLTVL.

The chain employs TRBV29-1 and TRBJ1-1; no clear D. Germline values: CDR1 SQVTM, CDR2 ANQGSEA. Deletions cut 8 bases from V and 2 bases from J, with 9 bases between. The CDR3 has 11 residues. The CDR3, as DNA: TGCAGCACCATGCCCAACACTGAAGCTTTCTTT. Amino acids: CSTMPNTEAFF.

The gene calls are TRBV10-2 and TRBJ2-5, with 8 nucleotides matching TRBD2. The CDR3 length is 16 residues. Germline V lookup: CDR1 WSHSY, CDR2 SAAADI. J was trimmed by 2 bases and V by 7 bases; bases with no gene match: 12. The CDR3 DNA reads TGCGCCAGCACCCAAAGTAAGCGGGGGAAACAAGAGACCCAGTACTTC. This encodes CASTQSKRGKQETQYF.

This chain connects TRBV5-1 to TRBJ2-7; maybe TRBD1 (6 bases). This CDR3 comprises 13 residues. The V gene lost 6 bases and the J gene lost 0 bases, with 10 bases spanning the gap. Germline V lookup: CDR1 SGHRS, CDR2 YFSETQ. The CDR3 is CASNTGLSYEQYF. As DNA, the CDR3 is TGCGCCAGCAACACAGGGCTCTCCTACGAGCAGTACTTC.

The J gene is TRBJ2-5, the V gene TRBV5-1, with D unclear. Per the germline V gene, CDR1 is SGHRS and CDR2 is YFSETQ. This CDR3 has 13 residues. Trimming cost V 0 bases and J 7 bases, with 10 bases left between them. The DNA for the CDR3 is TGCGCCAGCAGCTTGGGCACCTTGGGGACCCAGTACTTC. Encoded protein: CASSLGTLGTQYF.

This clone was seen only once. The chain links TRBV19 to TRBJ1-4; D is unclear. Germline V gene data show CDR1 as LNHDA and CDR2 as SQIVND (reference sequence). V was clipped by 1 base and J by 5 bases, with 8 bases between them. The CDR3 is made up of 14 amino acids. CDR3 residues: CASSIGTANEKLFF. For the CDR3, the DNA is TGTGCCAGTAGTATAGGAACGGCGAATGAAAAACTGTTTTTT.

This chain uses TRBV10-3 with TRBJ2-7; 8 bases line up with TRBD1. The V segment lost 3 bases and the J segment 2 bases; nucleotides outside the gene matches: 6. CDR3 length: 15 residues. Germline V gene data show CDR1 as ENHRY and CDR2 as SYGVKD. The CDR3 region is CAISDPGQGAYEQYF. The CDR3 nucleotides read TGTGCCATCAGTGATCCCGGACAGGGTGCCTACGAGCAGTACTTC.

V and J are TRBV4-2 and TRBJ2-3; 8 positions match TRBD2. Germline CDR1 reads LGHNA; CDR2 reads YNFKEQ. The CDR3 length is 16 residues. V was pared by 0 bases and J by 1 base, with 3 bases of the junction left unmatched. Here the CDR3 DNA reads TGTGCCAGCAGCCAAGAACCAGCGGGGGGCACAGATACGCAGTATTTT. As protein: CASSQEPAGGTDTQYF.

Within the sample, this clone is medium-sized. V gene TRBV19 combines with J gene TRBJ1-1; D might be TRBD1 (6 bases). CDR3 size: 13 residues. Trimming pared 3 bases from V and 8 bases from J, leaving 13 bases between. CDR1 LNHDA and CDR2 SQIVND come from the germline V gene (reference sequence). DNA of the CDR3: TGTGCCAGTAGTATGGGACACCGGGGAGAAGCTTTCTTT. Translation: CASSMGHRGEAFF.

The genes are TRBV27 and TRBJ1-1; TRBD1 might be the D (6 bases). The CDR3 covers 16 residues. Germline V gene data show CDR1 as MNHEY and CDR2 as SMNVEV (reference sequence). The V and J ends lost 3 bases and 4 bases respectively, with 18 bases between them. The CDR3 sequence is CASSFAGAQGITEAFF. In nucleotides, the CDR3 is TGTGCCAGCAGTTTTGCGGGGGCGCAGGGTATCACTGAAGCTTTCTTT.

This chain uses TRBV5-4 with TRBJ2-3; D not resolved. Trimming took off 4 bases at V and 6 bases at J, with 9 bases between the two ends. The germline gives CDR1 SGHNT, CDR2 YYREEE (reference sequence). The length of the CDR3 is 12 residues. CDR3 amino acids: CASSLQSDTQYF. CDR3 DNA: TGTGCCAGCAGCCTACAGTCTGATACGCAGTATTTT.

The rearrangement uses TRBV29-1 and TRBJ1-2; D is unclear. Deletions cut 6 bases from V and 8 bases from J, with 16 bases between. Germline-derived CDR1 and CDR2 are SQVTM and ANQGSEA. The CDR3 extends over 12 amino acids. CDR3 in DNA: TGCAGCGTGCGACTGGAACTTTGGGGCTACACCTTC. It yields the protein CSVRLELWGYTF. Full variable domain (remainder filled in from reference TRBV29-1 and TRBJ1-2): SAVISQKPSRDICQRGTSLTIQCQVDSQVTMMFWYRQQPGQSLTLIATANQGSEATYESGFVIDKFPISRPNLTFSTLTVSNMSPEDSSIYLCSVRLELWGYTFGSGTRLTVV.

The genes are TRBV5-4 and TRBJ2-7; 7 bases are a match to TRBD1. The germline V gene encodes CDR1 SGHNT and CDR2 YYREEE (reference sequence). J lost 4 bases, V lost 2 bases, and 12 bases had no gene match. The CDR3 is 16 residues long. The CDR3: CASSFGNRGELYEQYF. CDR3 DNA sequence: TGTGCCAGCAGCTTTGGGAACAGGGGTGAATTGTACGAGCAGTACTTC.

This clone was found once. This chain uses TRBV29-1 with TRBJ2-1, with 8 bases matching TRBD2. CDR3 size: 11 residues. The germline V gene has CDR1 SQVTM and CDR2 ANQGSEA. Trimming cost V 7 bases and J 11 bases; bases outside gene matches: 7. This CDR3 reads CSGRGGGKQFF. CDR3 bases: TGCAGCGGACGCGGCGGGGGGAAGCAGTTCTTC.

Only a few counts were recorded for this clone. The chain combines TRBV19 with TRBJ1-4, with D perhaps TRBD1 (6 bases). The ends were cut back, 5 bases at V and 7 bases at J, with 14 bases in the middle. Germline CDR1 and CDR2: LNHDA and SQIVND (reference sequence). This CDR3 contains 14 residues. The CDR3 coding sequence is TGTGCCAGTAGTGCCACAGGGATTGGTGAAAAACTGTTTTTT. This codes for CASSATGIGEKLFF.

The rearrangement joins TRBV5-1 to TRBJ2-2; TRBD2 might be the D (5 bases). CDR1 and CDR2 from the germline V gene are SGHRS and YFSETQ. CDR3 size: 15 residues. V was trimmed by 5 bases and J by 8 bases, leaving 19 bases between them. The CDR3 DNA is TGCGCCAGCAGTCCCGACCGGGCCGGGGAGGGGGAGCTGTTTTTT. This encodes CASSPDRAGEGELFF.

The chain employs TRBV5-4 and TRBJ1-3; D call uncertain. Trimming removed 0 bases at V and 0 bases at J, with 7 bases between. The germline V gene has CDR1 SGHNT and CDR2 YYREEE (reference sequence). There are 15 residues in the CDR3. CDR3 residues: CASSLGVLSGNTIYF. The CDR3 bases are TGTGCCAGCAGCTTGGGCGTTCTCTCTGGAAACACCATATATTTT. The full variable domain, rest sourced from reference TRBV5-4 and TRBJ1-3, is ETGVTQSPTHLIKTRGQQVTLRCSSQSGHNTVSWYQQALGQGPQFIFQYYREEENGRGNFPPRFSGLQFPNYSSELNVNALELDDSALYLCASSLGVLSGNTIYFGEGSWLTVV.

V is TRBV5-1 and J is TRBJ1-2, with 7 bases lining up with TRBD1. Germline V CDR1 and CDR2: SGHRS, YFSETQ. This CDR3 comprises 14 residues. With 3 bases clipped from V and 4 bases from J, the junction kept 6 bases outside the gene matches. The CDR3 DNA sequence: TGCGCCAGCAGCTCAAGGGACAGCTTCTATGGCTACACCTTC. Encoded protein: CASSSRDSFYGYTF.

The rearrangement links TRBV5-1 to TRBJ2-7; D is undetermined. V dropped 5 bases and J dropped 2 bases, with 5 bases sitting between them. There are 11 residues in the CDR3. CDR1 and CDR2 from the germline V gene are SGHRS and YFSETQ. The CDR3 coding sequence is TGCGCCAGCAGGTTAACCTACGAGCAGTACTTC. Protein sequence: CASRLTYEQYF.

The CDR3 nucleotides are TGTGCCAGCAGCTTAAGCCAGAGCTACACCTTC. Encoded protein: CASSLSQSYTF. This rearrangement joins TRBV5-4 to TRBJ1-2; no clear D. Trimming took off 2 bases at V and 9 bases at J, with 8 bases between the two ends. Germline V gene data show CDR1 as SGHNT and CDR2 as YYREEE (reference sequence). The CDR3 sequence is 11 residues long.

The chain recombines TRBV14 with TRBJ1-2; D possibly corresponds to TRBD1 (6 bases). This CDR3 comprises 15 residues. CDR1 and CDR2 (germline): SGHDN, FVKESK. V dropped 1 base and J dropped 3 bases, with 12 bases sitting between them. The CDR3 loop is CASSQVDSAYYGYTF. The CDR3 DNA follows: TGTGCCAGCAGCCAAGTGGACAGCGCCTACTATGGCTACACCTTC.

The rearrangement links TRBV7-2 to TRBJ2-7, with unresolved D. Trimming took 6 bases from V and 0 from J, leaving 3 bases between them. This CDR3 has 11 amino acids. The germline gives CDR1 SGHTA, CDR2 FQGNSA. The CDR3 loop is CASRASYEQYF. CDR3 nucleotides: TGTGCCAGCAGGGCCTCCTACGAGCAGTACTTC.

The chain is built from TRBV6-5 and TRBJ2-7; D is possibly TRBD1 (6 bases). Per the germline V gene, CDR1 is MNHEY and CDR2 is SVGAGI. The CDR3 is 15 amino acids. V was trimmed by 0 bases and J by 2 bases, leaving 11 bases between them. In DNA form, the CDR3 reads TGTGCCAGCAGTTACTCGAAGGGGGAAACCTACGAGCAGTACTTC. Translated: CASSYSKGETYEQYF.

The chain carries TRBV6-5 and TRBJ2-5, with D possibly called TRBD1 or TRBD2 (5 bases each). Per germline, CDR1 MNHEY and CDR2 SVGAGI. This CDR3 is 16 amino acids long. Between the trimmed V and J ends, which lost 4 bases and 3 bases, there was a span of 18 bases. CDR3 residues: CASSSISGTGKETQYF. The CDR3 DNA reads as TGTGCCAGCAGTTCTATCTCCGGGACGGGTAAAGAGACCCAGTACTTC.

This chain connects TRBV5-4 to TRBJ1-5; D remains unclear. There are 14 residues in the CDR3. CDR1 and CDR2 from the germline V gene are SGHNT and YYREEE (reference sequence). V gave up 1 base and J gave up 5 bases, with 10 bases separating them. The CDR3 nucleotides read TGTGCCAGCAGCTTGCCTGGGAATGATCAGCCCCAGCATTTT. Translating gives CASSLPGNDQPQHF.

The gene calls are TRBV5-6 and TRBJ2-1; 7 bases match TRBD1. After removal of 4 bases from V and 6 bases from J, the junction contained 4 bases not matched to a gene. The V gene's germline CDR1 is SGHDT and CDR2 YYEEEE. The CDR3 runs 13 residues. The CDR3 DNA follows: TGTGCCAGCAGCGGGACAGCGCGCAATGAGCAGTTCTTC. It yields the protein CASSGTARNEQFF. The variable domain in full, completed from reference TRBV5-6 and TRBJ2-1, reads DAGVTQSPTHLIKTRGQQVTLRCSPKSGHDTVSWYQQALGQGPQFIFQYYEEEERQRGNFPDRFSGHQFPNYSSELNVNALLLGDSALYLCASSGTARNEQFFGPGTRLTVL.